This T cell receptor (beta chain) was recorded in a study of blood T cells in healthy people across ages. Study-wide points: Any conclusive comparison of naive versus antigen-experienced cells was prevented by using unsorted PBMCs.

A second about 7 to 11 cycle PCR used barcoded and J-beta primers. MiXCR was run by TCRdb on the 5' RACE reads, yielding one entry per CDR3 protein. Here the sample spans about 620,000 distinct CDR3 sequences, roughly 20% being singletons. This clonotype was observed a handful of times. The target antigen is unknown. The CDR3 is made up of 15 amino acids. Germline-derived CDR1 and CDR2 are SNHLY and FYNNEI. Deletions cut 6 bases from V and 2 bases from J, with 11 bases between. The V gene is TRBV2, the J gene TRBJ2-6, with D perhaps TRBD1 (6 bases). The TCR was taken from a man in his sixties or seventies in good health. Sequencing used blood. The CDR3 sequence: CASSLRGPGANVLTF. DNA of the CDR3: TGTGCCAGCAGCCTCAGGGGACCTGGGGCCAACGTCCTGACTTTC.